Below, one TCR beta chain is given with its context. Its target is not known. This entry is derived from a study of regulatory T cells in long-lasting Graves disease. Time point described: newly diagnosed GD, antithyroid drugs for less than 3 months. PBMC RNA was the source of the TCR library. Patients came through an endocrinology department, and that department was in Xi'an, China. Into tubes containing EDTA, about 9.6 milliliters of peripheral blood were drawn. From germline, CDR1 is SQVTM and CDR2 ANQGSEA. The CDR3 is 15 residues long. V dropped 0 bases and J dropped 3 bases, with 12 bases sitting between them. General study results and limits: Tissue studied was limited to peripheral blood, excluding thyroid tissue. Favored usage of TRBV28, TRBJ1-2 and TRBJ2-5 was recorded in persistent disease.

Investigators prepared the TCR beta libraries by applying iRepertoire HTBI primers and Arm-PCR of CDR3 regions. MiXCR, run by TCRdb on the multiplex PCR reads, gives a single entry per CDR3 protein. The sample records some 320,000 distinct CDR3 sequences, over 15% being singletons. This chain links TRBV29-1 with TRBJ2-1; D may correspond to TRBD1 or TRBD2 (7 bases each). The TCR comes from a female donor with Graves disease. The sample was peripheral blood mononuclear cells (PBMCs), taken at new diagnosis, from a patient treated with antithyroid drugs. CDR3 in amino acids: CSVEDQGGIYNEQFF. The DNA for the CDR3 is TGCAGCGTTGAAGATCAGGGGGGGATCTACAATGAGCAGTTCTTC.